The rows below give T cell receptor beta chains drawn from one sample of a study of beta chain features in type 1 diabetes. Clones were read by immunoSEQ multiplex PCR, and TCRdb kept only the in-frame ones, dropping some. The table has some 47,000 clones, around 40% seen once; the top ten hold roughly 0.13%. Input material: stem cell memory CD4+ T cells from blood. The receptors come from a man younger than 40 with type 1 diabetes. The CDR3 runs from the conserved cysteine through the conserved F or W. A D gene is named only where the DNA matches it firmly. Expanded clones are given a class, and other clones once, few, many or no size at all.

TRBJ1-1 | TRBV5-1 | . | . | TGCGCCAGCAGCTTAGGGGCAGGGCTCATGACTGAAGCTTTCTTT | CASSLGAGLMTEAFF
TRBJ2-1 | TRBV5-1 | . | TRBD2 | TGCGCCAGCAGCCTACTAGCGGGAGGTGCTTTTGAGCAGTTCTTC | CASSLLAGGAFEQFF
TRBJ2-2 | TRBV27 | . | . | TGTGCCAGTCTGACAGGAGCGGACGGGGAGCTGTTTTTT | CASLTGADGELFF
TRBJ2-7 | TRBV27 | . | TRBD2 | TGTGCCAGCAGTCCCCAAGAGCAGCGGGAGTTCTACGAGCAGTACTTC | CASSPQEQREFYEQYF
TRBJ2-2 | TRBV27 | . | TRBD2 | TGTGCCAGCAGTACTAGCGGGAGGGCCACCGGGGAGCTGTTTTTT | CASSTSGRATGELFF
TRBJ2-2 | TRBV14 | . | . | TGTGCCAGCAGCCAATTTTTTATTTCCGGGGAGCTGTTTTTT | CASSQFFISGELFF
TRBJ2-7 | TRBV4-3 | few | TRBD1 | TGCGCCAGCAGCCTCTCCCTCGGGACAGGTTTAGGAGAGCAGTACTTC | CASSLSLGTGLGEQYF
TRBJ2-7 | TRBV28 | . | TRBD2 | TGTGCCAGCAGTCCAGGCGGGACTAGCGGTTTCTACGAGCAGTACTTC | CASSPGGTSGFYEQYF
TRBJ1-5 | TRBV19 | . | . | TGTGCCAGTAGTAGGACTACCGTCGATCAGCCCCAGCATTTT | CASSRTTVDQPQHF
TRBJ1-2 | TRBV30 | few | TRBD1 | TGTGCCTGGAGGGACAGGGGGCGAGGTGGCTACACCTTC | CAWRDRGRGGYTF
TRBJ2-7 | TRBV2 | few | . | TGTGCCAGCAGTGTCGGAGGGATTCGTTCCTACGAGCAGTACTTC | CASSVGGIRSYEQYF
TRBJ1-2 | TRBV19 | . | . | TGTGCCAGTAGTATCACGCTGGGGCACTATGGCTACACCTTC | CASSITLGHYGYTF
TRBJ2-1 | TRBV7-9 | . | TRBD1 | TGTGCCAGCAGCTTTCAAGGACAGGGCCATGAGCAGTTCTTC | CASSFQGQGHEQFF
TRBJ1-1 | TRBV9 | . | TRBD1 | TGTGCCAGCGCGGGAGGGGGGACAGTGAACACTGAAGCTTTCTTT | CASAGGGTVNTEAFF
TRBJ2-7 | TRBV23-1 | few | . | TGCGCCAGCAGTCTCGCACCCGGGACATACTACGAGCAGTACTTC | CASSLAPGTYYEQYF
TRBJ2-1 | TRBV4-3 | few | . | TGCGCCAGCAGCCAAGGGACTCACGCGGCGGGGTTCTTC | CASSQGTHAAGFF